This T cell receptor (beta chain) was sequenced during a study of neurological immune-mediated disorders. This clonotype has ten or more counts. The CDR3 covers 18 residues. Germline V lookup: CDR1 MNHNS, CDR2 SASEGT. The V and J ends lost 0 bases and 8 bases, in that order; junction bases with no gene match: 12. Volunteers from a blood bank in Maryland, USA, made up the healthy controls. The cells used in sorted libraries, CD4+ or CD8+ T cells, numbered some 1 million. 5'RACE employing 10-nucleotide random UMIs yielded the cDNA. TCRdb re-called the 5' RACE reads with MiXCR, one entry per CDR3 protein. Of about 21,000 distinct CDR3 sequences listed, over 5% are singletons.

The sample comprised CD8+ T cells from blood. The source is a man in his late teens or twenties in good health. The chain links TRBV6-1 to TRBJ2-1, with 11 nucleotides matching TRBD2. CDR3 bases: TGTGCCAGCAGTGAAGCTAGCGGGGGGGCTAAAGGGTGGTATGAGCAGTTCTTC. As protein: CASSEASGGAKGWYEQFF.